The clone carrying this TCR beta chain was seen many times. The antigen is not known. The second PCR ran about 6 to 12 cycles with a sample-barcoded 5' primer and J-beta primers. With 12 random nucleotides, a template-switch adaptor tagged each individual cDNA molecule. TCRdb passed the 5' RACE reads through MiXCR, listing each CDR3 protein once. In the table there are around 650,000 distinct CDR3 sequences, about 30% of which are singletons. PBMCs, at least 7 million per sample, were isolated. Germline CDR1 LGHNA, CDR2 YNFKEQ. The CDR3 runs 19 residues. With 5 bases clipped from V and 0 bases from J, the junction kept 11 bases outside the gene matches. The data were taken from a study of blood T cells in healthy people across ages. The study, taken as a whole, reports: Both naive CD4+ cell counts and diversity were greater in long-lived donors than in aged donors. Roughly linearly, TCR beta diversity per million T cells fell as age increased.

The sequence derives from a woman of 80 years or more in good health. Sequences were obtained from blood. This rearrangement joins TRBV4-2 to TRBJ2-6; 9 bases fit TRBD1. CDR3 DNA sequence: TGTGCCAGCAGCAAAAGAGGGGACAGGGTTAGCTCTGGGGCCAACGTCCTGACTTTC. It codes for CASSKRGDRVSSGANVLTF.